Below are 5 T cell receptor beta chains sequenced from a single sample in a study of blood T cell repertoires in COVID-19. TCRdb keeps only in-frame clones here, not all; method: immunoSEQ multiplex PCR. This table has 110,000 to 150,000 clones, 80% to 90% appearing once. The sample comprised peripheral blood. Source of these receptors: a man in his sixties with active or convalescent COVID-19.

Comment on this clone: The same CDR3 arises from other DNA sequences in this sample as well. This chain uses TRBV5-4 with TRBJ1-2; D unresolved. Germline V gene lookup returns CDR1 SGHNT and CDR2 YYREEE (reference sequence). The V gene lost 2 bases and the J gene lost 0 bases, with 8 bases spanning the gap. This CDR3 comprises 14 residues. The CDR3 DNA reads TGTGCCAGCAGCTTATCGGGGACTAACTATGGCTACACCTTC. Its translation is CASSLSGTNYGYTF.

V usage is TRBV30 and J usage is TRBJ1-2; the D gene is possibly TRBD1 (6 bases). Germline V gene sequence: CDR1 GTSNPN, CDR2 SVGIG (reference sequence). This CDR3 contains 14 residues. V lost 4 bases to trimming and J lost 4 bases, with 16 bases between them. CDR3 nucleotides: TGTGCCTGGAATCAGGACAGTGCCTCCTATGGCTACACCTTC. Translation gives CAWNQDSASYGYTF. The variable domain in full, with the rest retrieved from reference TRBV30 and TRBJ1-2, is SQTIHQWPATLVQPVGSPLSLECTVEGTSNPNLYWYRQAAGRGLQLLFYSVGIGQISSEVPQNLSASRPQDRQFILSSKKLLLSDSGFYLCAWNQDSASYGYTFGSGTRLTVV.

J is TRBJ1-1 and V is TRBV7-9, with D unresolved. The germline V gene encodes CDR1 SEHNR and CDR2 FQNEAQ (reference sequence). V was cut by 1 base and J by 5 bases, with 11 bases left in between. CDR3 size: 14 residues. CDR3 DNA sequence: TGTGCCAGCAGCTTAGTCAGCGGCGAGACTGAAGCTTTCTTT. This encodes CASSLVSGETEAFF.

The chain is built from TRBV19 and TRBJ1-1, with D unclear. The CDR3 contains 12 residues. Germline CDR1 is LNHDA and CDR2 is SQIVND (reference sequence). V was cut by 11 bases and J by 3 bases, with 13 bases left in between. As DNA, the CDR3 is TGTGCCGTGCTCCGGGAGGACACTGAAGCTTTCTTT. It specifies CAVLREDTEAFF. The whole variable domain, filled in from reference TRBV19 and TRBJ1-1, reads DGGITQSPKYLFRKEGQNVTLSCEQNLNHDAMYWYRQDPGQGLRLIYYSQIVNDFQKGDIAEGYSVSREKKESFPLTVTSAQKNPTAFYLCAVLREDTEAFFGQGTRLTVV.

The CDR3 protein is CASGLNSRANEAFF. CDR3 DNA: TGTGCTAGTGGTTTGAATTCCAGGGCGAATGAAGCTTTCTTT. The rearrangement uses TRBV12-5 and TRBJ1-1; possibly TRBD1 for D (5 bases). This CDR3 is 14 amino acids long. The ends were cut back, 2 bases at V and 7 bases at J, with 14 bases in the middle. From germline, CDR1 is LGHNT and CDR2 FRNRAP.